This T cell receptor beta chain was recovered during a study of shared clonotypes between healthy human individuals. Turning to the study itself: Used for every donor were three CD4 naive, three CD4 memory, two CD8 naive and one CD8 memory plate. Notes on the study in general: Non-shared clonotypes displayed generation probabilities falling below those of clonotypes present in all four donors. Memory subsets generally showed lower estimated richness than naive subsets.

The germline V and J ends were trimmed by 0 bases and 4 bases, with 17 bases remaining between them. The CDR3 spans 16 residues. Germline CDR1 SGHRS, CDR2 YFSETQ. Regarding this clone: What it binds is not known.

All donors were Caucasian adults living in Nashville, Tennessee. Produced via immunoSEQ multiplex PCR; TCRdb's table is partial and in-frame only. The top ten clones hold about 1.7% of a sample with 730,000 or so clones, about two thirds of them seen once. The sequenced sample was memory CD4+ T cells sorted from blood. The subset here: CD45RA-negative fraction. The chain is built from TRBV5-1 and TRBJ2-7; D remains ambiguous. The TCR sequence derives from a woman in her twenties or thirties in good health. The CDR3 loop reads CASSLGSSPNPYEQYF. The CDR3 DNA is TGCGCCAGCAGCTTGGGTTCCTCACCAAATCCTTACGAGCAGTACTTC.